This passage covers 31 T cell receptor beta chains from one sample sequenced in a study of response to subunit inactivated influenza vaccine. Each CDR3 protein is one row after TCRdb ran MiXCR on the RT-PCR reads. The sample contains approximately 700,000 distinct CDR3 sequences, approximately 15% of which appear only once. The sample here was PBMCs from blood, taken around two weeks before vaccination. The receptors here all came from a man aged 50 to 59 who received an inactivated influenza vaccine.

The chain links TRBV4-3 to TRBJ2-7; TRBD1 might be the D (5 bases). Germline V gene lookup returns CDR1 LGHNA and CDR2 YSLEER. The CDR3 is 16 amino acids. The V end lost 0 bases, the J end lost 7 bases, and 19 bases lay between the germline ends. The CDR3 region has the DNA TGCGCCAGCAGCCAAGATCTATGGGGCGGAGAAACTGAGCAGTACTTC. This codes for CASSQDLWGGETEQYF.

This clonotype was found a few times. The V gene is TRBV4-3, the J gene TRBJ2-2; D call uncertain. Between the trimmed V and J ends, which lost 0 bases and 1 base, there was a span of 9 bases. The CDR3 loop spans 16 amino acids. The germline V gene encodes CDR1 LGHNA and CDR2 YSLEER. The CDR3 protein is CASSQEVPLNTGELFF. The CDR3 DNA follows: TGCGCCAGCAGCCAAGAAGTCCCGCTGAACACCGGGGAGCTGTTTTTT.

V and J are TRBV6-2 or TRBV6-3 and TRBJ2-3, with TRBD1 matching 9 bases. The germline gives CDR1 MNHEY, CDR2 SVGEGT. V dropped 0 bases and J dropped 1; count of bases not matched to a gene: 2. The CDR3 contains 16 residues. CDR3 sequence: CASSYSRTGGTDTQYF. For the CDR3, the DNA is TGTGCCAGCAGTTACTCGAGGACAGGGGGCACAGATACGCAGTATTTT.

This clonotype was recorded a few times. This rearrangement joins TRBV6-1 to TRBJ2-7; TRBD1 agrees at 9 bases. Germline CDR1 reads MNHNS; CDR2 reads SASEGT. This CDR3 spans 15 amino acids. After removal of 5 bases from V and 3 bases from J, the junction contained 8 bases not matched to a gene. The CDR3 DNA reads TGTGCCAGCAGTATGGGACAGGGTGGCTACTACGAGCAGTACTTC. Encoded protein: CASSMGQGGYYEQYF.

The chain employs TRBV4-3 and TRBJ2-1; D call uncertain. V dropped 0 bases and J dropped 5 bases, with 11 bases sitting between them. Germline CDR1 is LGHNA and CDR2 is YSLEER. This CDR3 has 15 amino acids. The CDR3 sequence: CASSQEGIEDNEQFF. CDR3 nucleotide sequence: TGCGCCAGCAGCCAAGAGGGGATAGAGGACAATGAGCAGTTCTTC.

With respect to this clonotype: Given a much more abundant clone one base away, this may be a read error. In DNA, the CDR3 is TGCAGTGCTATCCCGGCTTTAGGTGAAGCTTTCTTT. This codes for CSAIPALGEAFF. V gene TRBV20-1 combines with J gene TRBJ1-1, with D uncertain. V gave up 4 bases and J gave up 7 bases, with 13 bases separating them. The CDR3 is made up of 12 amino acids. Germline CDR1 DFQATT, CDR2 SNEGSKA (reference sequence).

This clonotype has more than one count but fewer than ten. The chain joins TRBV19 to TRBJ2-3, with D tentatively TRBD1 (6 bases). The CDR3 contains 14 residues. Germline V CDR1 and CDR2: LNHDA, SQIVND (reference sequence). V lost 6 bases and J 2 bases, leaving 12 bases between the germline ends. The CDR3 DNA reads TGTGCCAGTAGGGAGACAGGACCCACAGATACGCAGTATTTT. Its protein product is CASRETGPTDTQYF.

This clonotype has more than one count but fewer than ten. The chain carries TRBV27 and TRBJ2-4; 10 bases fit TRBD1. Germline CDR1 reads MNHEY; CDR2 reads SMNVEV (reference sequence). The CDR3 spans 15 residues. Germline trimming cut 6 bases from V and 4 bases from J; bases unmatched to any gene: 6. CDR3 in DNA: TGTGCCAGCAGCTACGACAGGGGGCTGAAAAACATTCAGTACTTC. Protein product: CASSYDRGLKNIQYF.

This rearrangement joins TRBV29-1 to TRBJ2-6; 13 positions agree with TRBD2. From germline, CDR1 is SQVTM and CDR2 ANQGSEA. This CDR3 has 18 residues. J was trimmed by 0 bases and V by 4 bases; bases with no gene match: 6. CDR3 DNA: TGCAGCGTTGGGGGGACTAGCGGGGACCGCTCTGGGGCCAACGTCCTGACTTTC. It translates to CSVGGTSGDRSGANVLTF.

J is TRBJ1-2 and V is TRBV4-1; TRBD1 is a possible D gene (6 bases). This CDR3 contains 15 residues. Germline V lookup: CDR1 MGHRA, CDR2 YSYEKL. Trimming took 0 bases from V and 6 from J, leaving 14 bases between them. CDR3 sequence reads: CASSQDVQGLNGYTF. In DNA, the CDR3 is TGCGCCAGCAGCCAAGATGTCCAGGGGTTAAATGGCTACACCTTC.

V gene TRBV7-8 combines with J gene TRBJ1-1; no reliable D call. Trimming removed 3 bases from V and 1 base from J, with 12 bases in between. This CDR3 is 15 amino acids long. The germline V gene encodes CDR1 SGHVS and CDR2 FQNEAQ. In nucleotides, the CDR3 is TGTGCCAGCAGCTTTTCGAGCGTAGCGAACACTGAAGCTTTCTTT. It translates to CASSFSSVANTEAFF.

This sequence joins TRBV7-2 and TRBJ1-5; D gene uncertain. The CDR3 is 13 residues long. V was clipped by 5 bases and J by 7 bases, with 12 bases between them. The germline gives CDR1 SGHTA, CDR2 FQGNSA. This CDR3 is CASSLNTGQPQHF. Here the CDR3 DNA reads TGTGCCAGCAGCCTCAACACGGGGCAGCCCCAGCATTTT.

This clonotype came up a few times. V is TRBV29-1 and J is TRBJ2-1; D is ambiguous. V was clipped by 1 base and J by 6 bases, with 19 bases between them. Germline V gene lookup returns CDR1 SQVTM and CDR2 ANQGSEA. The CDR3 runs 16 residues. CDR3 in DNA: TGCAGCGTTGAAGGCTCCGTTCCCGGCCTATTCAATGAGCAGTTCTTC. This encodes CSVEGSVPGLFNEQFF.

This chain uses TRBV12-3 or TRBV12-4 with TRBJ2-2; 9 bases line up with TRBD1. The V gene end was trimmed by 3 bases and the J gene end by 1 base; junction bases not matched to a gene: 9. The CDR3 extends over 18 amino acids. The CDR3 spells CASSLGQGIGGNTGELFF. CDR3 DNA: TGTGCCAGCAGTTTGGGACAGGGTATCGGGGGGAACACCGGGGAGCTGTTTTTT.

In its sample, this clonotype was seen a few times. The chain links TRBV27 to TRBJ2-2; 7 bases align to TRBD1. Trimming removed 6 bases from V and 6 bases from J; junction bases left unmatched: 10. The CDR3 loop spans 15 amino acids. The germline gives CDR1 MNHEY, CDR2 SMNVEV (reference sequence). CDR3 DNA: TGTGCCAGCAGCTTTATCGGGACAGTCCCCGGGGAGCTGTTTTTT. This translates into CASSFIGTVPGELFF.

This clonotype turned up a few times. The chain uses TRBV5-1 and TRBJ1-2; 9 nucleotides match TRBD1. The CDR3 length is 15 residues. Germline trimming cut 3 bases from V and 12 bases from J; bases unmatched to any gene: 15. Germline values: CDR1 SGHRS, CDR2 YFSETQ. In DNA form, the CDR3 reads TGCGCCAGCAGCTACCAAGGGGACAGGGTCTCTTCCCACACCTTC. This codes for CASSYQGDRVSSHTF.

The chain employs TRBV28 and TRBJ2-5, with 12 bases lining up with TRBD2. CDR3 length: 14 amino acids. CDR1 MDHEN and CDR2 SYDVKM come from the germline V gene. J was trimmed by 4 bases and V by 5 bases; bases with no gene match: 2. CDR3 nucleotide sequence: TGTGCCAGCAGTAAGACTAGCGGGAGAGAGACCCAGTACTTC. It translates to CASSKTSGRETQYF.

This clonotype was seen at least ten times. This rearrangement joins TRBV5-6 to TRBJ1-2, with 9 nucleotides matching TRBD1. This CDR3 region has 15 residues. Trimming removed 3 bases from V and 7 bases from J; junction bases left unmatched: 10. Germline V gene lookup returns CDR1 SGHDT and CDR2 YYEEEE. This CDR3 reads CASSWDRDISGGYTF. The CDR3 DNA is TGTGCCAGCAGCTGGGACAGGGATATTTCAGGTGGCTACACCTTC.

The rearrangement links TRBV5-1 to TRBJ2-5; weak D call: TRBD2 (6 bases). V was pared by 7 bases and J by 4 bases, with 17 bases between. This CDR3 has 14 residues. Germline-derived CDR1 and CDR2 are SGHRS and YFSETQ. The CDR3 DNA reads TGCGCCAGCTCCGGGGGTAGCAAGGGAGAGACCCAGTACTTC. The encoded protein is CASSGGSKGETQYF.

The sample holds a few counts of this clonotype. V gene TRBV7-8 combines with J gene TRBJ2-5, with 13 bases lining up with TRBD2. The CDR3 runs 20 residues. With V trimmed by 5 bases and J by 2 bases, 17 bases remained unmatched. Looked up from germline, CDR1 is SGHVS and CDR2 is FQNEAQ. This CDR3 is CASSPPRLGLAGAKQETQYF. DNA for the CDR3: TGTGCCAGCAGCCCTCCCCGACTTGGACTAGCGGGGGCCAAGCAAGAGACCCAGTACTTC.

The table lists this clonotype with a few counts. The chain couples TRBV10-3 to TRBJ1-2; 7 nucleotides align to TRBD1. CDR1 ENHRY and CDR2 SYGVKD come from the germline V gene. V trimming: 0 bases; J trimming: 4 bases; junction bases outside the gene matches: 2. This CDR3 is 14 amino acids long. The CDR3 nucleotides are TGTGCCATCAGTGAGTCGGGGACAGCCTATGGCTACACCTTC. It yields the protein CAISESGTAYGYTF.

This chain connects TRBV11-2 to TRBJ2-6; perhaps D is TRBD1 or TRBD2 (5 bases each). V dropped 2 bases and J dropped 4 bases, with 9 bases sitting between them. The germline V gene encodes CDR1 SGHAT and CDR2 FQNNGV. The CDR3 length is 15 residues. CDR3 sequence reads: CASSLLGTGANVLTF. In nucleotides, the CDR3 is TGTGCCAGCAGCTTACTAGGGACGGGGGCCAACGTCCTGACTTTC.

This clonotype has more than one count but fewer than ten. The chain uses TRBV6-2 or TRBV6-3 and TRBJ2-7; D is uncertain. The V end lost 7 bases, the J end lost 0 bases, and 10 bases lay between the germline ends. Germline CDR1 is MNHEY and CDR2 is SVGEGT. CDR3 size: 13 residues. The CDR3 DNA reads TGTGCCAGCACGGGTCGTCTCTCCTACGAGCAGTACTTC. Its translation: CASTGRLSYEQYF.

The chain recombines TRBV3-1 with TRBJ1-2; 8 bases match TRBD1. The CDR3 runs to 16 residues. Germline lookup yields CDR1 LGHDT and CDR2 YNNKEL (reference sequence). Unmatched junction bases numbered 11, after V lost 4 bases and J lost 4 bases. Written as DNA, the CDR3 is TGTGCCAGCAGCCGACACGACAGGGGCCGAATCTATGGCTACACCTTC. Protein: CASSRHDRGRIYGYTF.

J is TRBJ2-1 and V is TRBV6-1; no firm D call. Germline V CDR1 and CDR2: MNHNS, SASEGT. The CDR3 loop spans 15 amino acids. Trimming took 1 base from V and 3 from J, leaving 10 bases between them. The CDR3 sequence is CASSEGSSVYNEQFF. CDR3 sequence (DNA): TGTGCCAGCAGTGAAGGGTCTTCCGTCTACAATGAGCAGTTCTTC.

V usage is TRBV12-3 or TRBV12-4 and J usage is TRBJ1-4; D perhaps matches TRBD1 (6 bases). Trimming removed 3 bases from V and 10 bases from J, with 21 bases in between. This CDR3 comprises 16 residues. This chain's CDR3 is CASSFPGGQGVGKLFF. In DNA form, the CDR3 reads TGTGCCAGCAGTTTCCCCGGGGGACAAGGAGTTGGAAAACTGTTTTTT.

Of note for this clonotype: One junction end disagrees with the germline gene, perhaps due to a read error. The chain is built from TRBV3-1 and TRBJ2-6; D unclear. There are 19 residues in the CDR3. Per germline, CDR1 LGHDT and CDR2 YNNKEL (reference sequence). CDR3 bases: TGTGCCAGCTGCCAAGGTTTTATGGGGATGGTCTCTGGGGCCAACGTCCTGACTTTC. Translating gives CASCQGFMGMVSGANVLTF.

This chain uses TRBV29-1 with TRBJ2-5; 10 positions agree with TRBD1. V dropped 2 bases and J dropped 2; count of bases not matched to a gene: 8. Germline loops: CDR1 SQVTM, CDR2 ANQGSEA. The CDR3 spans 16 residues. The CDR3, as DNA: TGCAGCGTTGAATGGTTACCGGGACAGGGGCAAGAGACCCAGTACTTC. Encoded protein: CSVEWLPGQGQETQYF.

The chain has TRBV3-1 and TRBJ2-2; D may be TRBD2 (6 bases). The germline V gene has CDR1 LGHDT and CDR2 YNNKEL (reference sequence). V lost 1 base and J 4 bases, leaving 25 bases between the germline ends. This CDR3 comprises 20 residues. The CDR3: CASSQGRRGLYPRGTGELFF. In DNA, the CDR3 is TGTGCCAGCAGCCAAGGTAGGCGGGGACTTTACCCGCGAGGCACCGGGGAGCTGTTTTTT.

In its sample, this clonotype was seen many times. This chain uses TRBV11-2 with TRBJ2-7, with D maybe TRBD2 (5 bases). Germline lookup yields CDR1 SGHAT and CDR2 FQNNGV. The length of the CDR3 is 13 residues. The V end was cut by 0 bases, the J end by 6 bases, with 9 bases between. CDR3 in DNA: TGTGCCAGCAGCTTAGATCTCCGGGGCGAGCAGTACTTC. Translated, it gives CASSLDLRGEQYF.

This clonotype was found a few times. This chain uses TRBV28 with TRBJ2-1; D not resolved. Per the germline V gene, CDR1 is MDHEN and CDR2 is SYDVKM. The length of the CDR3 is 12 residues. V was cut by 6 bases and J by 14 bases, with 17 bases left in between. DNA for the CDR3: TGTGCCAGCAGATCTTACGGTAGTGGGGAGTTCTTC. Its translation: CASRSYGSGEFF.